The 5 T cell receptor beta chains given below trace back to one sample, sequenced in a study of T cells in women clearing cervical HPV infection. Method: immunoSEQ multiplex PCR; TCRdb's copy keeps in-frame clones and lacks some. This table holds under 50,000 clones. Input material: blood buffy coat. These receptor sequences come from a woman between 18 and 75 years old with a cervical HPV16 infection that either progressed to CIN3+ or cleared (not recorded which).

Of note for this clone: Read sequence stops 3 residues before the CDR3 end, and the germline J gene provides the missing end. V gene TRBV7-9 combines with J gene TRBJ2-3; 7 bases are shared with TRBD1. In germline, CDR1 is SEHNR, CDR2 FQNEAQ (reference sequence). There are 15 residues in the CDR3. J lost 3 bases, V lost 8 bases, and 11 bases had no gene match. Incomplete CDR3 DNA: TGTGCCAGCGTGCCGGGGACAGTTGCTACAGATACG. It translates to CASVPGTVATDT. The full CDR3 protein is CASVPGTVATDTQYF.

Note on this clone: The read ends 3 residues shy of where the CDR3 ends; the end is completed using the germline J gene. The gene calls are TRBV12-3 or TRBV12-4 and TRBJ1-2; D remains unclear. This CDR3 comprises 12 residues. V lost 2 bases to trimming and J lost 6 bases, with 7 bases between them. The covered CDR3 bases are TGTGCCAGCAGTTTATCGGTGGATGGC. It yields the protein CASSLSVDG. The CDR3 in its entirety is CASSLSVDGYTF.

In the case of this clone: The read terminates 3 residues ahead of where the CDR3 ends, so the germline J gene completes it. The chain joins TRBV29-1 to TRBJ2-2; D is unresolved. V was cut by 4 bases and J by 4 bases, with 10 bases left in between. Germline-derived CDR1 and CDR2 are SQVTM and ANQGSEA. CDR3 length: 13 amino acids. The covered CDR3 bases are TGCAGCGTTGGGTGGGCGAGCACCGGGGAG. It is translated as CSVGWASTGE. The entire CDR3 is CSVGWASTGELFF.

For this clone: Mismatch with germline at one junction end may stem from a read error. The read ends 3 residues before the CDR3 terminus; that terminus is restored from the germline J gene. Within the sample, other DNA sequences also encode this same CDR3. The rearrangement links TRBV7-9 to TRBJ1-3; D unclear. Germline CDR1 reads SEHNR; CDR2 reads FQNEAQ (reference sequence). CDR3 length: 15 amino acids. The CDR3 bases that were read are TGTGCCAGCAGCCCCCCGGGGATGGCTGGAAACACA. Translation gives CASSPPGMAGNT. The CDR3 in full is CASSPPGMAGNTIYF.

This chain's CDR3 is CASSFRLVGNQPQHF. The CDR3 DNA, read in part, is TGTGCCAGCAGCTTTCGGTTGGTGGGCAATCAGCCC. This chain links TRBV5-6 with TRBJ1-5, with D unclear. Read coverage stops 3 residues before the CDR3 terminus; the germline J gene supplies the remainder. CDR1 and CDR2 from the germline V gene are SGHDT and YYEEEE. V was cut by 2 bases and J by 2 bases, with 11 bases left in between. The CDR3 has 15 residues.